Included here is one TCR beta chain sequence, with context. CDR1 and CDR2 from the germline V gene are SNHLY and FYNNEI. V lost 11 bases and J lost 6, with 17 bases in between. This CDR3 is 12 amino acids long. The source of the sample is a study of blood T cell repertoires in COVID-19. Source study methods: Amplifying reference gene primers gave estimates of nucleated cell counts. TCRdb's copy holds only in-frame clones and misses some; the assay was immunoSEQ multiplex PCR. Clone size and the V and J calls come from that table; the DNA yielded D and trimming. Of a few hundred thousand clones in the sample, more than 85% were seen once.

Sequenced material: PBMCs or T cells enriched from blood (not recorded which). The gene calls are TRBV2 and TRBJ2-7, with a tentative D call TRBD1 (6 bases). The sequence was obtained from a woman in her sixties who had recovered from COVID-19. CDR3 region: CASRAARGEQYF. The DNA for the CDR3 is TGTGCCTCCAGGGCCGCCAGGGGCGAGCAGTACTTC.